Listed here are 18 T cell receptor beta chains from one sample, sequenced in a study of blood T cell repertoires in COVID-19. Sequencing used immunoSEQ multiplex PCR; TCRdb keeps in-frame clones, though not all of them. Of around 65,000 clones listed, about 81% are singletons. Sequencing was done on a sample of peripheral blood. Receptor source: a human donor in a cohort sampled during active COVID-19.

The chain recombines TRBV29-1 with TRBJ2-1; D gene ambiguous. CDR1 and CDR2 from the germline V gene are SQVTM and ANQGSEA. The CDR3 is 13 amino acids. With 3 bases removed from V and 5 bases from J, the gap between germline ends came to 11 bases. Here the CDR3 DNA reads TGCAGCGTTGAGGCCGCGGCGGACAATGAGCAGTTCTTC. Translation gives CSVEAAADNEQFF.

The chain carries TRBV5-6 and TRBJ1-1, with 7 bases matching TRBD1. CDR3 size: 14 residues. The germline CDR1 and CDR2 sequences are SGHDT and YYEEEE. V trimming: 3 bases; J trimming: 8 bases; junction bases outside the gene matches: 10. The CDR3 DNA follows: TGTGCCAGCAGCTGGGGGGACAGTGCCTACGAAGCTTTCTTT. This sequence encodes CASSWGDSAYEAFF.

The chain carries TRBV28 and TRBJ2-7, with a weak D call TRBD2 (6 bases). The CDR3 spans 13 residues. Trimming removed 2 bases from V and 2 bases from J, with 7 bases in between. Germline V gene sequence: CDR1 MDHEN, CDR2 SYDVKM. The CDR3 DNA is TGTGCCAGCAGTTTAGGAGGGACCTACGAGCAGTACTTC. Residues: CASSLGGTYEQYF.

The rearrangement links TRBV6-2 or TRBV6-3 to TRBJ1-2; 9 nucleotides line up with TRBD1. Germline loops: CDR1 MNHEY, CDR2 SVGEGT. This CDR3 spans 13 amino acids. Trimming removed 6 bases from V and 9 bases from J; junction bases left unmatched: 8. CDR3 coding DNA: TGTGCCAGCAGCCCCGACAGGGGGACGAGCTACACCTTC. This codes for CASSPDRGTSYTF.

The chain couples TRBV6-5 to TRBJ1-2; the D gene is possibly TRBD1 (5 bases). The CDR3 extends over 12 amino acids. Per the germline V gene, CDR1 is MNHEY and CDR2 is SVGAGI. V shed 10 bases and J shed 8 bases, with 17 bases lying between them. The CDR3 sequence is CANSRGGGGYTF. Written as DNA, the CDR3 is TGTGCCAACTCCCGGGGGGGTGGCGGCTACACCTTC.

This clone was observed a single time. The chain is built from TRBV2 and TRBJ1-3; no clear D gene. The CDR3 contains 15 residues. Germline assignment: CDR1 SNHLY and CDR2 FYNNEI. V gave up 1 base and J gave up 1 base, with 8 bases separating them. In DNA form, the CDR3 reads TGTGCCAGCAGTGAAGGGGCCCTGTCTGGAAACACCATATATTTT. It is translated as CASSEGALSGNTIYF.

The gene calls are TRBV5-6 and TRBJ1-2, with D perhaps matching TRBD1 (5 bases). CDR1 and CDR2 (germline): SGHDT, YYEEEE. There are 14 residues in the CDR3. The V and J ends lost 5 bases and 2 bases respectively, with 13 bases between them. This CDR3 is CASRAGVANYGYTF. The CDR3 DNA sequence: TGTGCCAGCAGGGCGGGGGTGGCCAACTATGGCTACACCTTC.

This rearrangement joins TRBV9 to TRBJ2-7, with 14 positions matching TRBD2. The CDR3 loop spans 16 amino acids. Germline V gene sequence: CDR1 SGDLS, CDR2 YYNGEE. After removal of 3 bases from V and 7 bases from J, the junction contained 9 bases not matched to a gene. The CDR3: CASSGLAGGPLWEQYF. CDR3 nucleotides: TGTGCCAGCAGCGGACTAGCGGGAGGGCCCCTTTGGGAGCAGTACTTC.

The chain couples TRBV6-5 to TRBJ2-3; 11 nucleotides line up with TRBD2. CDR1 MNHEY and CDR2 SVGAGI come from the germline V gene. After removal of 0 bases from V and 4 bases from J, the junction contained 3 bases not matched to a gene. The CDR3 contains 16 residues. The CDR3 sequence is CASSYSLAGGPDTQYF. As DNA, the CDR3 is TGTGCCAGCAGTTACTCGCTAGCGGGAGGACCAGATACGCAGTATTTT.

The CDR3 coding sequence is TGTGCCAGCAGTGACACCGACAGGGCCACTGAAGCTTTCTTT. It is translated as CASSDTDRATEAFF. The V call is TRBV6-4, the J call TRBJ1-1, with TRBD1 matching over 7 bases. The V and J ends lost 2 bases and 4 bases, in that order; junction bases with no gene match: 4. The CDR3 sequence is 14 residues long. Germline loops: CDR1 MRHNA, CDR2 SNTAGT.

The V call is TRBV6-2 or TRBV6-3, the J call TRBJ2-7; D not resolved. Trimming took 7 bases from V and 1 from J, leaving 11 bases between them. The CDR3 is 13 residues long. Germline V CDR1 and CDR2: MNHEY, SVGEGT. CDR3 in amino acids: CASTPDLSYEQYF. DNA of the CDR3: TGTGCCAGCACCCCCGACTTGTCCTACGAGCAGTACTTC.

This chain's CDR3 is CASSNSNSETFTDTQYF. Here the CDR3 DNA reads TGTGCCAGCAGTAACTCAAATAGCGAGACCTTCACAGATACGCAGTATTTT. The chain couples TRBV28 to TRBJ2-3, with D maybe TRBD2 (5 bases). The CDR3 is 17 amino acids. CDR1 and CDR2 from the germline V gene are MDHEN and SYDVKM. Trimming cost V 5 bases and J 2 bases, with 20 bases left between them. Together with reference TRBV28 and TRBJ2-3, the CDR3 gives the full variable domain: DVKVTQSSRYLVKRTGEKVFLECVQDMDHENMFWYRQDPGLGLRLIYFSYDVKMKEKGDIPEGYSVSREKKERFSLILESASTNQTSMYLCASSNSNSETFTDTQYFGPGTRLTVL.

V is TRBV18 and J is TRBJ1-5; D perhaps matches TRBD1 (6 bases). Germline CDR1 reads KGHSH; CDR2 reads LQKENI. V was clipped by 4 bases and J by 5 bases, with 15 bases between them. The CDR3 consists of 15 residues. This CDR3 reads CASSQTGLADQPQHF. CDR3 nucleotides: TGTGCCAGCTCACAAACAGGGTTGGCGGATCAGCCCCAGCATTTT.

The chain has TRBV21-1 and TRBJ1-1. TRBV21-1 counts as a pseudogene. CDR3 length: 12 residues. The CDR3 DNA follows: TGTGCCAGCAGTAAGGAGGGGACTGAAGCTTTCTTT. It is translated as CASSKEGTEAFF.

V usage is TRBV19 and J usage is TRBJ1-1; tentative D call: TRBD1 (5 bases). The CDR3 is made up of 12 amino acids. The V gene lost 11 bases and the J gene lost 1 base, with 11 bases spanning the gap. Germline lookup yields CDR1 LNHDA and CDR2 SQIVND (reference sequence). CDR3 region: CACGGRNTEAFF. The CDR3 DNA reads TGTGCCTGCGGGGGGAGGAACACTGAAGCTTTCTTT.

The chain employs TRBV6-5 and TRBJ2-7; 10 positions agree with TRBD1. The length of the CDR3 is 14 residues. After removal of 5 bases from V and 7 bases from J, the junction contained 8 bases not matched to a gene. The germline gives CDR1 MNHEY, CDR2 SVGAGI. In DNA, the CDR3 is TGTGCCAGCAGTACCGGGACAGGGGCTTGGGAGCAGTACTTC. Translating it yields CASSTGTGAWEQYF.

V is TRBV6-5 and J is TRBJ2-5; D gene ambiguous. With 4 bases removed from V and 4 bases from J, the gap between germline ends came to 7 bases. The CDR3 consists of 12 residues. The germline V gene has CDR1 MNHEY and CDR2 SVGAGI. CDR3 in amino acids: CASSSAGETQYF. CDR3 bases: TGTGCCAGCAGTTCCGCAGGAGAGACCCAGTACTTC.

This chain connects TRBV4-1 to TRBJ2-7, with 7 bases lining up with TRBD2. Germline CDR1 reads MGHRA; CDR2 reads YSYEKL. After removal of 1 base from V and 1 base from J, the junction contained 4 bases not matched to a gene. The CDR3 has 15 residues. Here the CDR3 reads CASSQAAGMSYEQYF. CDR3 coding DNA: TGCGCCAGCAGCCAAGCAGCGGGGATGTCCTACGAGCAGTACTTC.